The clone carrying this T cell receptor beta chain came up a few times. Other DNA sequences in this specimen translate into the identical CDR3. This sample is drawn from a study of control samples from healthy donors and cancer patients. The data were produced by immunoSEQ multiplex PCR, yet TCRdb's version contains in-frame clones alone and is incomplete. The sample lists approximately 150,000 clones, just over 85% occurring once. This TCR derives from a young man in good health. The sequenced material came from blood.

CDR3 DNA sequence: TGTGCCAGCAGCTTAGGACAGGGGCAAGGTCAGCCCCAGCATTTT. Its translation: CASSLGQGQGQPQHF. The rearrangement joins TRBV7-2 to TRBJ1-5; 8 nucleotides match TRBD1. CDR1 and CDR2 (germline): SGHTA, FQGNSA. V shed 1 base, J shed 6 bases, and the junction held 5 bases outside the gene matches. The CDR3 spans 15 residues.